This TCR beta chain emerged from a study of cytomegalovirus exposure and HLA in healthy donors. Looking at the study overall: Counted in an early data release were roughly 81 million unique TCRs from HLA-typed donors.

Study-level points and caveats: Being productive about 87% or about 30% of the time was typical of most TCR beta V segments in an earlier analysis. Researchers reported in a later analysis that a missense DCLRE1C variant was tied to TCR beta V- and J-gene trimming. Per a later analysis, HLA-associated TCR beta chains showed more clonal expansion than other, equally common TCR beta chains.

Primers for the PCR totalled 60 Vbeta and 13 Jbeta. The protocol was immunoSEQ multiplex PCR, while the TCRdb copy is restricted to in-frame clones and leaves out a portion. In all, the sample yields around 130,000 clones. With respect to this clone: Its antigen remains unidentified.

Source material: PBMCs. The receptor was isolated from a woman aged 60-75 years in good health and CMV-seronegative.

The chain's CDR3 is CASSPVSYEQYF. CDR3 bases: TGTGCCAGCTCACCCGTCTCCTACGAGCAGTACTTC. The chain links TRBV18 to TRBJ2-7; D gene unclear. V was cut by 3 bases and J by 0 bases, with 3 bases left in between. The V gene's germline CDR1 is KGHSH and CDR2 LQKENI. The CDR3 length is 12 residues. Drawing the rest from reference TRBV18 and TRBJ2-7, the complete variable domain is NAGVMQNPRHLVRRRGQEARLRCSPMKGHSHVYWYRQLPEEGLKFMVYLQKENIIDESGMPKERFSAEFPKEGPSILRIQQVVRGDSAAYFCASSPVSYEQYFGPGTRLTVT.